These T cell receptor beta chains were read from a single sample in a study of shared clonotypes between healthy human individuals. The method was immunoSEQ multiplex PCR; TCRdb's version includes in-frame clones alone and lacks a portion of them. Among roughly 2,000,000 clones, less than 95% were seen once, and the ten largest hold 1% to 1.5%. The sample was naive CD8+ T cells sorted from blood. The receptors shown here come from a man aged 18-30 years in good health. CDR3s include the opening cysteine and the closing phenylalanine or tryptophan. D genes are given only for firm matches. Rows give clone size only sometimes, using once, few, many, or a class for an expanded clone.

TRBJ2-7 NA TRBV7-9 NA TGTGCCAGCAGCCACCTGACCCTTTTCCCACACGAGCAGTACTTC CASSHLTLFPHEQYF
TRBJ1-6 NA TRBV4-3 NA TGCGCCAGCAGCCAAGATCTGGGGGGTTCCTATAATTCACCCCTCCACTTT CASSQDLGGSYNSPLHF
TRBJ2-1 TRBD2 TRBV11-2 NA TGTGCCAGCAGCTTAGTCTCGGCGGGAGGGCCAAATGAGCAGTTCTTC CASSLVSAGGPNEQFF
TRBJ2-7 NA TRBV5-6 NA TGTGCCAGCAGCTTGTGGGGGTATCACTCCTACGAGCAGTACTTC CASSLWGYHSYEQYF
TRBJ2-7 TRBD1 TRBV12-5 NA TGTGCTAGTGAGGACAGGGACTACGAGCAGTACTTC CASEDRDYEQYF
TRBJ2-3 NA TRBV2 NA TGTGCCAGCAAAGGAGAACTAGCAAGATACACAGATACGCAGTATTTT CASKGELARYTDTQYF
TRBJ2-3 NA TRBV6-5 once TGTGCCAGCGGTTTAGCGGAGGCGAGGGATACGCAGTATTTT CASGLAEARDTQYF
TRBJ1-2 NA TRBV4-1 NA TGCGCCAGCAGCCAAGATGGGAGTGTCTACGGCTACACCTTC CASSQDGSVYGYTF
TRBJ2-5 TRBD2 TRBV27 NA TGTGCCAGCAGGGGGACTAGCGGGGGGCGCGAGACCCAGTACTTC CASRGTSGGRETQYF
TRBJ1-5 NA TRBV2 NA TGTGCCAGCAGTGCCGGACAGTATAGCAATCAGCCCCAGCATTTT CASSAGQYSNQPQHF
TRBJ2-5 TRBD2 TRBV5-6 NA TGTGCCAGCAGCTTGGTTCTCTTAGCGGGGCAAGAGACCCAGTACTTC CASSLVLLAGQETQYF
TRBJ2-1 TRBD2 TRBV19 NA TGTGCCAGTAGTCAAGCGGGGCCCTACAATGAGCAGTTCTTC CASSQAGPYNEQFF
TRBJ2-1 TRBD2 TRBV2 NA TGTGCCAGCAGTGAGGAGACTAGCGGTTACAATGAGCAGTTCTTC CASSEETSGYNEQFF
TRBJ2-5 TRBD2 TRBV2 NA TGTGCCAGCAGTGAAGTTGTAGCGGGGTTAGAGACCCAGTACTTC CASSEVVAGLETQYF
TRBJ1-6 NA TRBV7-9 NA TGTGCCAGCAGCTTAATGACAGCTACCTATAATTCACCCCTCCACTTT CASSLMTATYNSPLHF
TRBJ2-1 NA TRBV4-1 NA TGCGCCAGCAGCCAAGATAGCAAGCCGTACTACAATGAGCAGTTCTTC CASSQDSKPYYNEQFF
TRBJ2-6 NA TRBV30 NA TGTGCCTGGAGTGGACTCGCTATCTCTGGGGCCAACGTCCTGACTTTC CAWSGLAISGANVLTF
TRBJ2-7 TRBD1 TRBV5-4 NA TGTGCCAGCAGCTTAGGACAGGGCAACGAGCAGTACTTC CASSLGQGNEQYF